The clone carrying this T cell receptor (beta chain) was seen more than once but under ten times. Trimming cost V 7 bases and J 5 bases, with 15 bases left between them. Germline lookup yields CDR1 DFQATT and CDR2 SNEGSKA (reference sequence). This CDR3 comprises 12 residues. This entry comes from a study of T-cell memory formation after mild COVID-19. The TCR alpha and TCR beta cDNA libraries, bearing sample barcodes and UMIs, were generated by 5'RACE using constant-segment primers. Each CDR3 protein is one row after TCRdb ran MiXCR on the 5' RACE reads. The data contain some 320,000 distinct CDR3 sequences, less than 20% of them singletons.

This clonotype originated in a man between 18 and 35 years old who had mild COVID-19 (a few samples of this study predate the infection). Cell type and time point are not known. Specimen: PBMCs or a T cell subset sorted from them (not recorded which). The gene calls are TRBV20-1 and TRBJ2-7, with D perhaps being TRBD1 or TRBD2 (5 bases each). The CDR3 region is CSGGSDPHEQYV. In DNA form, the CDR3 reads TGCAGTGGGGGGTCTGACCCCCACGAGCAGTACGTC.